This paragraph covers one T cell receptor beta chain sequence. What it binds is not known. The data stem from a study of post-analysis software for immune sequencing data. Study findings and constraints: Five or six TRBV segments, TRBV5-6, TRBV5-1 and TRBV20-1 among them, were found more frequent in patients than controls. Versus controls, multiple sclerosis patients showed significantly lower diversity (normalized Chao1).

Prepared libraries of TCR beta cDNA carried unique molecular identifiers. Each CDR3 protein gets one entry after TCRdb re-called the PCR reads with MiXCR. The profile shows around 440,000 distinct CDR3 sequences, nearly 45% of them singletons. The germline CDR1 and CDR2 sequences are MNHEY and SMNVEV (reference sequence). Trimming left V 6 bases short and J 1 base short, with 14 bases between. The CDR3 runs to 15 residues. The sample consisted of blood. J is TRBJ2-3 and V is TRBV27; D not certain. This receptor was identified in a girl aged 10 to 17 with multiple sclerosis. In nucleotides, the CDR3 is TGTGCCAGCAGCCCAGAATCGTTCGGCACAGATACGCAGTATTTT. Translated: CASSPESFGTDTQYF.